In its sample, the clone carrying this T cell receptor (beta chain) was seen once. The antigen is not known. As for treatment: 15 to 20 received Ad26.COV2.S at low or high dose, single or two shots; about 5 received placebo; per-sample allocation not given. Repertoires come from day 63 after the first vaccine or placebo injection. The data originate from a study of Ad26.COV2.S vaccination and SARS-CoV-2 variants. Findings and limits, study-wide: Participants given vaccine showed non-spike TCR breadth similar to that of placebo recipients. Measures of TCR breadth and depth may have fallen short of total T cell responses.

V was clipped by 5 bases and J by 6 bases, with 7 bases between them. The CDR3 loop spans 11 amino acids. Germline CDR1 reads KGHDR; CDR2 reads SFDVKD. Sequenced by immunoSEQ multiplex PCR; TCRdb stores in-frame clones only, minus some. Of hundreds of thousands of clones listed, roughly nine tenths are singletons. This clonotype was sampled from a person aged 18 to 65 who received the Ad26.COV2.S COVID-19 vaccine or a placebo. The sample consisted of peripheral blood, taken in a trial of Ad26.COV2.S vaccine versus placebo. The rearrangement links TRBV24-1 to TRBJ2-7; unclear D gene. This CDR3 is CATSARGEQYF. CDR3 nucleotides: TGTGCCACCAGTGCCAGAGGCGAGCAGTACTTC.